The T cell receptor (beta chain) described here comes from a study of T cells after posttransplantation cyclophosphamide. The germline CDR1 and CDR2 sequences are LGHNA and YSLEER. The length of the CDR3 is 19 residues. Trimming took off 0 bases at V and 0 bases at J, with 15 bases between the two ends. Findings of the study overall: Later post-transplant blood repertoires were often dominated by donor CD8+ memory clones. Tissue-infiltrating T cells from skin or gut overlapped little with blood T cells. Recipient CMV seropositivity and CMV reactivation strongly tracked TRB clonality.

Sequencing was performed with immunoSEQ multiplex PCR; in TCRdb, only in-frame clones are kept and a portion is missing. The repertoire consists of thousands of clones, none detected only once. This clone occurred a few times. The antigen remains undetermined. Cyclophosphamide on days +3 and +4 followed busulfan-fludarabine conditioning and a marrow graft. The clonotype comes from a female patient in her fifties who received an allogeneic stem cell transplant from an unrelated donor, was CMV-positive, and had acute GVHD only. Some of the T cells may derive from the graft donor. This sample comprised PBMCs, obtained after allogeneic stem cell transplant with posttransplant cyclophosphamide. The chain couples TRBV4-3 to TRBJ1-6; D gene unclear. The CDR3 DNA reads TGCGCCAGCAGCCAAGATGGGCCAAATATGGGCTCCTATAATTCACCCCTCCACTTT. Encoded protein: CASSQDGPNMGSYNSPLHF.